The T cell receptor (beta chain) described here comes from a study of blood T cell repertoires in COVID-19. Study-wide context: Donors in the United States, Italy and Spain gave samples during acute or convalescent COVID-19. PBMCs, B-cell-depleted T cells, or T cells provided the cDNA or gDNA that made up the material.

The authors' processing: Amplification of reference gene primers was used by the study to estimate nucleated cell counts. Profiled with immunoSEQ multiplex PCR; TCRdb holds only in-frame clones, not every one. D and trimming were read from the DNA, whereas the V and J calls and clone size are those reported in that table. This sample has around 300,000 clones, with about nine tenths found just once. Trimming removed 2 bases from V and 3 bases from J, with 9 bases in between. Germline CDR1 reads SGHDT; CDR2 reads YYEEEE. This CDR3 has 14 amino acids. The genes are TRBV5-6 and TRBJ1-3, with D unresolved. Sequencing was done on a sample of peripheral blood. This clonotype originated in a woman in her twenties or thirties with active or convalescent COVID-19. Written as DNA, the CDR3 is TGTGCCAGCAGCTTACGTCGAGTTGGAAACACCATATATTTT. The encoded protein is CASSLRRVGNTIYF.